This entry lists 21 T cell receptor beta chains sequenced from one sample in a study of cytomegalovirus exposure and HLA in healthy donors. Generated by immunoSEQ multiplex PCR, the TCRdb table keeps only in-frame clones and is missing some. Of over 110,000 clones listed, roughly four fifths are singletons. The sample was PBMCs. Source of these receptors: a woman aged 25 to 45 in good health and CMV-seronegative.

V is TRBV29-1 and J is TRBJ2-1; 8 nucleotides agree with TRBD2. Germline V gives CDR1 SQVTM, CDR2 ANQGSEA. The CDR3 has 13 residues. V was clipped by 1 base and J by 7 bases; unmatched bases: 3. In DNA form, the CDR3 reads TGCAGCGTTGAAGGGACTAGCCGGAATGAGCAGTTCTTC. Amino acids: CSVEGTSRNEQFF.

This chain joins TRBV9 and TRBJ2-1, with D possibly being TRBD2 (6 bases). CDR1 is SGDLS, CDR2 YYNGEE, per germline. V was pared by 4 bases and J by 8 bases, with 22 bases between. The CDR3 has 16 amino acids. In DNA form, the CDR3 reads TGTGCCAGCAGCCCTATGGGGGGTTACGGGGTCGATGAGCAGTTCTTC. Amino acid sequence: CASSPMGGYGVDEQFF.

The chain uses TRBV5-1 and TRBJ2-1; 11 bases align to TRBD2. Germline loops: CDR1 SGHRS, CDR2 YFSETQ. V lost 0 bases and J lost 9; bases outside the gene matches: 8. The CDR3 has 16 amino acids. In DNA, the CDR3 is TGCGCCAGCAGCTTGGCCGGTAGCGGGGGGGCCGTTGAGCAGTTCTTC. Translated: CASSLAGSGGAVEQFF.

The CDR3, as DNA: TGTGCCAGCAGTTCCATGACAAGAACCTACAATGAGCAGTTCTTC. Protein: CASSSMTRTYNEQFF. The chain carries TRBV6-5 and TRBJ2-1; no clear D. Deletions cut 4 bases from V and 2 bases from J, with 12 bases between. From germline, CDR1 is MNHEY and CDR2 SVGAGI. The CDR3 has 15 amino acids.

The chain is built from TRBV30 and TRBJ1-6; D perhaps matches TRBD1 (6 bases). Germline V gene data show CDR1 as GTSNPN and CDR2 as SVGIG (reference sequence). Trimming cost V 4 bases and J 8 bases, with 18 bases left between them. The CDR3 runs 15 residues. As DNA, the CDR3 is TGTGCCTGGAATCGAGGGGGATTCGGAGATTCACCCCTCCACTTT. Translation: CAWNRGGFGDSPLHF.

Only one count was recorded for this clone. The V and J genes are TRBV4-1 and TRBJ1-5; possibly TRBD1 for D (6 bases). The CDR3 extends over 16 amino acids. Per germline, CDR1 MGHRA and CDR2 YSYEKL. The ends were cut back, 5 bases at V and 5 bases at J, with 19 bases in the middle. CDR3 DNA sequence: TGCGCCAGCAGCTTACGAGGGGGGGCCTTCGATCAGCCCCAGCATTTT. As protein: CASSLRGGAFDQPQHF.

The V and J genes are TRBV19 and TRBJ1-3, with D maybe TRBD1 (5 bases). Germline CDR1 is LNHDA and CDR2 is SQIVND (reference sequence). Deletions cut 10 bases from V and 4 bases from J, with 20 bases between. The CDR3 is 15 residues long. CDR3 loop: CATSKGGDRGNTIYF. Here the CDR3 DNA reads TGTGCCACCTCTAAGGGAGGTGACAGAGGAAACACCATATATTTT. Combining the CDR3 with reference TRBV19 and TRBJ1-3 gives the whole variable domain DGGITQSPKYLFRKEGQNVTLSCEQNLNHDAMYWYRQDPGQGLRLIYYSQIVNDFQKGDIAEGYSVSREKKESFPLTVTSAQKNPTAFYLCATSKGGDRGNTIYFGEGSWLTVV.

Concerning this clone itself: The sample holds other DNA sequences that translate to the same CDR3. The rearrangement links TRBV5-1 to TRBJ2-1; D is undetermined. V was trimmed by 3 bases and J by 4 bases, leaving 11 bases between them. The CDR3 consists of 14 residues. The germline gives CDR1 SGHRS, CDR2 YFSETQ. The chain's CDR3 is CASSSGGLYNEQFF. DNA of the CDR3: TGCGCCAGCAGCTCTGGTGGCCTGTACAATGAGCAGTTCTTC.

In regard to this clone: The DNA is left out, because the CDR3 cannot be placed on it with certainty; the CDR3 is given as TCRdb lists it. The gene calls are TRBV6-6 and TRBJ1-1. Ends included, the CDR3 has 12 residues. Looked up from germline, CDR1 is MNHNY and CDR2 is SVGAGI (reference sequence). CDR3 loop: CASSTSGTEAFF.

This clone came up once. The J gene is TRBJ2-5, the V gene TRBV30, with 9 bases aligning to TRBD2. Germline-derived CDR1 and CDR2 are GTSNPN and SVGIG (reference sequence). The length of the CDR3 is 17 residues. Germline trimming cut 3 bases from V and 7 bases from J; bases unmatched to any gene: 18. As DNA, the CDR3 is TGTGCCTGGAGCCACGACCGGGGGGCGGGGGGGCCGGGGACCCAGTACTTC. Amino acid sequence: CAWSHDRGAGGPGTQYF.

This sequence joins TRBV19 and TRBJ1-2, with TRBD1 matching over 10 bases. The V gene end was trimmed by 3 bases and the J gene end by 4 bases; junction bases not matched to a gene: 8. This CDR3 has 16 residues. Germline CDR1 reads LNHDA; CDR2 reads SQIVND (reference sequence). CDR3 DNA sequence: TGTGCCAGTAGTATCTCGGACAGGGGGTCGATCTATGGCTACACCTTC. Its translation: CASSISDRGSIYGYTF.

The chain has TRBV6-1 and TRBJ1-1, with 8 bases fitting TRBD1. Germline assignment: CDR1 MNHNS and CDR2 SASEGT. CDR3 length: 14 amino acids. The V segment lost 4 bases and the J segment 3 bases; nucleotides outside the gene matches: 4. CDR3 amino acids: CASSAQGEDTEAFF. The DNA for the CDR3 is TGTGCCAGCAGTGCACAGGGGGAGGACACTGAAGCTTTCTTT.

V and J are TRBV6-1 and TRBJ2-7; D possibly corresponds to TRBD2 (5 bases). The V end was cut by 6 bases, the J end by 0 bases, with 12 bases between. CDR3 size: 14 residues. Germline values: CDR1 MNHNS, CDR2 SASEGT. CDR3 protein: CASREVFSSYEQYF. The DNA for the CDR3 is TGTGCCAGCAGGGAGGTGTTCAGCTCCTACGAGCAGTACTTC.

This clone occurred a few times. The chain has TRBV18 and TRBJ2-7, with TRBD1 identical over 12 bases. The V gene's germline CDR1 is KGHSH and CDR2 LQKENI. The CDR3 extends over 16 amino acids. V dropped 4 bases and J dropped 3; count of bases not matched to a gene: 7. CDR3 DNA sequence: TGTGCCAGCTCACTTACCGGGACAGGGGGCAACTACGAGCAGTACTTC. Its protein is CASSLTGTGGNYEQYF. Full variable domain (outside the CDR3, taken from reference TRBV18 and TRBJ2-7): NAGVMQNPRHLVRRRGQEARLRCSPMKGHSHVYWYRQLPEEGLKFMVYLQKENIIDESGMPKERFSAEFPKEGPSILRIQQVVRGDSAAYFCASSLTGTGGNYEQYFGPGTRLTVT.

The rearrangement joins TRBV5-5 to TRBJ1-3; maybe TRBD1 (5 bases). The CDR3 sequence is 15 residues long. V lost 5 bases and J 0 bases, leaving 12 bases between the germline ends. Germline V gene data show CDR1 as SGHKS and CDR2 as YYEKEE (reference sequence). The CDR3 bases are TGTGCCAGCAGGCCGGGGGGGACCTCTGGAAACACCATATATTTT. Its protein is CASRPGGTSGNTIYF.

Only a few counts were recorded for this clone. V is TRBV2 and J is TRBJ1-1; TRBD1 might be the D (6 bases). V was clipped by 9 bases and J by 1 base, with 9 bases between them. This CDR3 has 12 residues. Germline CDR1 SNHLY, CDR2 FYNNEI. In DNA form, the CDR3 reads TGTGCCAGGAGGACAGAGAACACTGAAGCTTTCTTT. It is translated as CARRTENTEAFF.

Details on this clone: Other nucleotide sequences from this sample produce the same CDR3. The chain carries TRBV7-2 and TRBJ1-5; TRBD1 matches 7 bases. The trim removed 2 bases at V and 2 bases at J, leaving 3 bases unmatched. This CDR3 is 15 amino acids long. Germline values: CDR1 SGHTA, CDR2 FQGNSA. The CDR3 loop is CASSLRTGGNQPQHF. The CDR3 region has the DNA TGTGCCAGCAGCTTACGGACAGGTGGCAATCAGCCCCAGCATTTT.

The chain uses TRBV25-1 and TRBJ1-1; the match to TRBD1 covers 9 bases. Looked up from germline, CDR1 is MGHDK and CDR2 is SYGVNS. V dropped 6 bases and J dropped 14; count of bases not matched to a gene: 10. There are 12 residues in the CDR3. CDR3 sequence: CASRGGRDRDFF. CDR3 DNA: TGTGCCAGCAGGGGGGGACGGGACAGGGACTTCTTT.

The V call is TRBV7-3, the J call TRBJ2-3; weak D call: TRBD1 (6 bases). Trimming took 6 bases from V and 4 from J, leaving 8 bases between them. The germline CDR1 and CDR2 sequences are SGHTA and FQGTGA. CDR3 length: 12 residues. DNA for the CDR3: TGTGCCAGCAGTAACAGGGCAGATACGCAGTATTTT. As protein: CASSNRADTQYF.

CDR3 residues: CASSTGLAGTYEQYF. The CDR3 bases are TGCGCCAGCAGCACGGGACTAGCGGGGACCTACGAGCAGTACTTC. The gene calls are TRBV5-1 and TRBJ2-7; TRBD2 matches at 13 bases. Germline V lookup: CDR1 SGHRS, CDR2 YFSETQ. The CDR3 has 15 residues. Losses at the gene ends were 4 bases for V and 2 bases for J; bases not matched to a gene: 3.

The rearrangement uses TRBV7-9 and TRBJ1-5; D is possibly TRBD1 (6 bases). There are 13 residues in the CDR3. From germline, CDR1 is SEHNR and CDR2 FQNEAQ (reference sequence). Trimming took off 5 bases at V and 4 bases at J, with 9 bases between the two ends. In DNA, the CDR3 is TGTGCCAGCAGCAAAACAGGGAATCAGCCCCAGCATTTT. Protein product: CASSKTGNQPQHF.